The 2 T cell receptor beta chains listed next were all sequenced from one sample in a study of T cells in Graves' hyperthyroidism and ophthalmopathy. Amplification yielded TCR beta CDR3 regions, with RNA transcripts as the source. The HTBI primer set drove a first-round RT-PCR of the TCR CDR3. Each CDR3 protein gets one entry after TCRdb re-called the multiplex PCR reads with MiXCR. Here the sample spans some 770,000 distinct CDR3 sequences, around 15% being singletons. The specimen was blood. The receptors originated from a man aged 18 to 30 with Graves' hyperthyroidism.

This clonotype was picked up a small number of times. The chain recombines TRBV6-1 with TRBJ1-3, with D unclear. Trimming took off 6 bases at V and 7 bases at J, with 13 bases between the two ends. The CDR3 runs 13 residues. Germline values: CDR1 MNHNS, CDR2 SASEGT. The CDR3 region is CASSGLTVNTIYF. The CDR3 region has the DNA TGTGCCAGCAGCGGACTGACGGTCAACACCATATATTTT.

This clonotype was observed many times. The chain has TRBV30 and TRBJ2-2; TRBD1 matches 7 bases. CDR1 GTSNPN and CDR2 SVGIG come from the germline V gene (reference sequence). Trimming removed 5 bases from V and 13 bases from J; junction bases left unmatched: 10. The CDR3 is made up of 12 amino acids. The chain's CDR3 is CAWAGQEGLLFF. The CDR3 coding sequence is TGTGCCTGGGCCGGACAGGAAGGTTTGCTGTTTTTT.